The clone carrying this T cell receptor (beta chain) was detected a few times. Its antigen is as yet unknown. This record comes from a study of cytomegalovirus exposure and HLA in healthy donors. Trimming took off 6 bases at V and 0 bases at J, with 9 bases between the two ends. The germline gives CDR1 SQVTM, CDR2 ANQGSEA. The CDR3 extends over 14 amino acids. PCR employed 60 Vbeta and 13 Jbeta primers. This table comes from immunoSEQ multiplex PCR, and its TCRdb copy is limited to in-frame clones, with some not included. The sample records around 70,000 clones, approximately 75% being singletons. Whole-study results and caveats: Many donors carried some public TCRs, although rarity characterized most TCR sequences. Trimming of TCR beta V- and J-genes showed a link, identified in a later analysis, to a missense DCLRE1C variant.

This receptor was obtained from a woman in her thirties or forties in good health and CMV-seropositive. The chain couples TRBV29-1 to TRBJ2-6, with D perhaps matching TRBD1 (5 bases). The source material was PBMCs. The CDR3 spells CSVSQASGANVLTF. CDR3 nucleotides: TGCAGCGTCTCACAGGCCTCTGGGGCCAACGTCCTGACTTTC.